This section outlines one T cell receptor beta chain sequence together with its context. This entry comes from a study of blood T cell repertoires in COVID-19. On the study more broadly: Sites across the United States, Italy and Spain contributed samples from acute and convalescent COVID-19. PBMCs, B-cell-depleted T cells, or T cells were the source of the cDNA or gDNA that made up the material.

Original data processing: Estimated nucleated cell counts came from reference gene primer amplification. Profiling relied on immunoSEQ multiplex PCR, and the TCRdb table lists in-frame clones only, not all of them. The V and J calls and clone size come from that table; D and trimming were worked out from the DNA. The table lists some 96,000 clones, 75% to 90% of them singletons. CDR1 and CDR2 from the germline V gene are DFQATT and SNEGSKA (reference sequence). V shed 3 bases, J shed 7 bases, and the junction held 8 bases outside the gene matches. This CDR3 contains 15 residues. What was sequenced was peripheral blood. This TCR was sampled from a human donor in a cohort sampled during active COVID-19. This chain links TRBV20-1 with TRBJ2-1; 11 bases fit TRBD2. Here the CDR3 DNA reads TGCAGTGCTAGTAATCCTAGCGGGGGGCGGAATGAGCAGTTCTTC. Its protein is CSASNPSGGRNEQFF.